This TCR beta chain came from a study of identical twins. CDR1 is SGDLS and CDR2 is YYNGEE in the germline V gene. Trimming at V came to 0 bases and at J to 10 bases, leaving 6 bases not matched to a gene. The CDR3 has 15 residues. TCRdb called the 5' RACE reads again in MiXCR, with one record for every CDR3 protein. The sample shows fewer than 350,000 distinct CDR3 sequences, about 8.1% of them seen only once. This clonotype was seen more than once but under ten times. What it binds is unknown. Study-wide results and limits: Zero-insertion analyses could be partly confounded by invariant MAIT and iNKT cells.

The data were also submitted as part of a second study, on yellow fever vaccine responses in identical twins.

The V gene is TRBV9, the J gene TRBJ2-1; 11 bases align to TRBD2. The sequencing sample was made of memory (CD45RO+) T cells sorted from blood. The sequence was collected from a woman between 18 and 29 years old in good health. Here the CDR3 reads CASSVELAGAGEQFF. The CDR3 coding sequence is TGTGCCAGCAGCGTAGAACTAGCGGGGGCCGGGGAGCAGTTCTTC.